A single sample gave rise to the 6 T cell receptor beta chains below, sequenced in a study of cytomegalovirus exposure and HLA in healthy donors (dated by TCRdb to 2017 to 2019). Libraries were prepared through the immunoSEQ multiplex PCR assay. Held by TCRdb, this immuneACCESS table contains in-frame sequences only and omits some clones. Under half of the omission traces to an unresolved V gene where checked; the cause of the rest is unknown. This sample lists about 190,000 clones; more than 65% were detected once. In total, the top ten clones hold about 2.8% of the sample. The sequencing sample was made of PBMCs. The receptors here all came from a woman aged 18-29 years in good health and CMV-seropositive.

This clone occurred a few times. CDR3 sequence (DNA): TGTGCCACCAGCAGAGAAGGGGTTACCTACGAGCAGTACTTC. Translated: CATSREGVTYEQYF. The chain employs TRBV15 and TRBJ2-7, with a possible D match to TRBD1 (5 bases). V was trimmed by 0 bases and J by 2 bases, leaving 8 bases between them. The CDR3 covers 14 residues. CDR1 is LNHNV, CDR2 YYDKDF, per germline (reference sequence).

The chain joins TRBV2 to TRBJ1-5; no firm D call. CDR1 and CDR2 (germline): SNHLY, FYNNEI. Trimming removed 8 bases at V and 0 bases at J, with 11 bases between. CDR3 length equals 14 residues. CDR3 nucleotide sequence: TGTGCCAGCGGGCCATCGAATAGCAATCAGCCCCAGCATTTT. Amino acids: CASGPSNSNQPQHF.

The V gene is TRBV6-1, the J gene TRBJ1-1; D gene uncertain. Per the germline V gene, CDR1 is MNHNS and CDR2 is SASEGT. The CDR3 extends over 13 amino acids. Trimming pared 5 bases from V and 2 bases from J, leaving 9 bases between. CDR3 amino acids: CASSFRGNTEAFF. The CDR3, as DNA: TGTGCCAGCAGTTTTCGGGGTAACACTGAAGCTTTCTTT.

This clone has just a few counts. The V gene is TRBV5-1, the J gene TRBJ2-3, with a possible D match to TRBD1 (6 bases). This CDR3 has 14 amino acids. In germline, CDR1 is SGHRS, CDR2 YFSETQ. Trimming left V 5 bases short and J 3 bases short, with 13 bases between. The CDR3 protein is CASSPTGKTDTQYF. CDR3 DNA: TGCGCCAGCAGTCCAACAGGGAAGACAGATACGCAGTATTTT.

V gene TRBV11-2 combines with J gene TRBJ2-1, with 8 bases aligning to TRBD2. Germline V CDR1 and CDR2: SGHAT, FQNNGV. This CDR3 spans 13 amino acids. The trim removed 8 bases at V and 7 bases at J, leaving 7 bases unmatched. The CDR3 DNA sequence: TGTGCCAGCGAAGCGGGGGTCGGTAATGAGCAGTTCTTC. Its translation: CASEAGVGNEQFF. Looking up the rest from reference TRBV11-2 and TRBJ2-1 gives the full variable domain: EAGVAQSPRYKIIEKRQSVAFWCNPISGHATLYWYQQILGQGPKLLIQFQNNGVVDDSQLPKDRFSAERLKGVDSTLKIQPAKLEDSAVYLCASEAGVGNEQFFGPGTRLTVL.

CDR3 DNA sequence: TGTGCCAGCAGCGGAAGACAGGCGCCAGATACGCAGTATTTT. It codes for CASSGRQAPDTQYF. The chain joins TRBV9 to TRBJ2-3, with a weak D call TRBD1 (6 bases). Trimming removed 3 bases from V and 4 bases from J, with 12 bases in between. The CDR3 has 14 residues. Germline V gives CDR1 SGDLS, CDR2 YYNGEE.